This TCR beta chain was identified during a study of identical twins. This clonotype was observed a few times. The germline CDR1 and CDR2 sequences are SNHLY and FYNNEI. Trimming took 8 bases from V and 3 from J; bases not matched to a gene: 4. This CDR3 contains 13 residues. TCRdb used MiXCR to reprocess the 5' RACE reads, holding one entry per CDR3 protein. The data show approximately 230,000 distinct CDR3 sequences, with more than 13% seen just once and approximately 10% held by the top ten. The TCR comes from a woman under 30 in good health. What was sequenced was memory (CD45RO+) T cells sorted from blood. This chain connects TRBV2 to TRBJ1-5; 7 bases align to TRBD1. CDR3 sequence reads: CASGTDYNQPQHF. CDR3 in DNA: TGTGCCAGCGGGACAGACTACAATCAGCCCCAGCATTTT. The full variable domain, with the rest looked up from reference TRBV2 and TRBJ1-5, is EPEVTQTPSHQVTQMGQEVILRCVPISNHLYFYWYRQILGQKVEFLVSFYNNEISEKSEIFDDQFSVERPDGSNFTLKIRSTKLEDSAMYFCASGTDYNQPQHFGDGTRLSIL.